This T cell receptor (beta chain) originates from a study of cytomegalovirus exposure and HLA in healthy donors. Produced via immunoSEQ multiplex PCR; TCRdb's table is partial and in-frame only. This repertoire shows tens of thousands of clones, roughly 94% found once; its top ten account for around 0.69%. CDR1 and CDR2 from the germline V gene are SGHTA and FQGNSA. This CDR3 spans 14 amino acids. Trimming pared 3 bases from V and 4 bases from J, leaving 13 bases between. Study findings and constraints: Clusters of TCRs from the first cohort tended to co-occur in the 120 or so validation repertoires (as a later analysis found).

Concerning this clone itself: Its antigen remains unknown.

The sample was PBMCs. The TCR sequence derives from a woman in her late teens or twenties in good health and CMV-seronegative. The chain is built from TRBV7-2 and TRBJ2-7; perhaps TRBD1 as D (6 bases). The CDR3 DNA is TGTGCCAGCAGCTTGTTGGGGGACATGTACGAGCAGTACTTC. It codes for CASSLLGDMYEQYF.